Given below is one T cell receptor beta chain in context. This sample is drawn from a study of blood T cell repertoires in COVID-19. Using immunoSEQ multiplex PCR, the repertoire was profiled, and TCRdb retains in-frame clones only, with some absent. The table records about 80,000 clones, 70% to 75% of them present only once. V dropped 0 bases and J dropped 11 bases, with 8 bases sitting between them. Germline V CDR1 and CDR2: SGHAT, FQDESV (reference sequence). The CDR3 has 13 residues. J is TRBJ1-6 and V is TRBV11-1; D is possibly TRBD1 (5 bases). Sequences were obtained from peripheral blood. The source is a man aged 50-60 years with active or convalescent COVID-19. As DNA, the CDR3 is TGTGCCAGCAGCTTAGCGCCGGGGGCACCCCTCCACTTT. This codes for CASSLAPGAPLHF.